This T cell receptor beta chain was captured by sequencing in a study of regulatory T cells in long-lasting Graves disease. Whole-study results and caveats: In persistent patients, shared public clonotypes (over 2,500) outnumbered those in new patients (nearly 1,000).

On this clonotype: What it binds is unknown. Given a far larger clone just one base away, this is likely a sequencing read error.

Assembly of TCR beta libraries relied on iRepertoire HTBI primers together with Arm-PCR of CDR3 regions. TCRdb passed the multiplex PCR reads through MiXCR, listing each CDR3 protein once. The sample shows some 400,000 distinct CDR3 sequences, just under 15% of them seen only once. The CDR3 is 15 amino acids. Germline V gene data show CDR1 as ENHRY and CDR2 as SYGVKD. As to time point: newly diagnosed GD, antithyroid drugs for less than 3 months. Extracted PBMC RNA gave rise to the TCR library. The same data also went into a second study, on T cells in Graves' hyperthyroidism and ophthalmopathy. That report adds: A set of HTBI primers served as the primers for a first-round RT-PCR of the TCR CDR3. Most thyroid clonotypes expanded above 0.001 were also detected in blood.

The clonotype was recovered from a woman in her thirties with Graves disease. Material: peripheral blood mononuclear cells (PBMCs), obtained at new diagnosis, from a patient treated with antithyroid drugs. This chain connects TRBV10-3 to TRBJ2-5, with TRBD1 matching 7 bases. The J call is doubtful: the DNA matches TRBJ2-1 better. The CDR3 sequence: CAISGGQTRTYEQFF. The CDR3 DNA is TGTGCCATCAGTGGGGGACAGACGCGGACCTACGAGCAGTTCTTC.